This T cell receptor beta chain was recorded in a study of cytomegalovirus exposure and HLA in healthy donors. General study points: In a later analysis, a missense DCLRE1C variant was linked to TCR beta V- and J-gene trimming.

This CDR3 has 12 amino acids. Deletions cut 6 bases from V and 10 bases from J, with 13 bases between. The PCR used 60 Vbeta and 13 Jbeta primers. The protocol was immunoSEQ multiplex PCR, while the TCRdb copy is restricted to in-frame clones and leaves out a portion. The sample lists about 130,000 clones, roughly 82% occurring once. Comments on this clone: Antigen unknown.

Material for sequencing was PBMCs. This sequence joins TRBV23-1 and TRBJ2-1; TRBD1 might be the D (5 bases). TRBV23-1 is identified as an open reading frame with a role that is uncertain. The clonotype was recovered from a woman aged 40 to 50 in good health and CMV-seropositive. The CDR3 spells CASRQGLREQFF. The CDR3 nucleotides are TGCGCCAGCAGGCAGGGTCTACGGGAGCAGTTCTTC.